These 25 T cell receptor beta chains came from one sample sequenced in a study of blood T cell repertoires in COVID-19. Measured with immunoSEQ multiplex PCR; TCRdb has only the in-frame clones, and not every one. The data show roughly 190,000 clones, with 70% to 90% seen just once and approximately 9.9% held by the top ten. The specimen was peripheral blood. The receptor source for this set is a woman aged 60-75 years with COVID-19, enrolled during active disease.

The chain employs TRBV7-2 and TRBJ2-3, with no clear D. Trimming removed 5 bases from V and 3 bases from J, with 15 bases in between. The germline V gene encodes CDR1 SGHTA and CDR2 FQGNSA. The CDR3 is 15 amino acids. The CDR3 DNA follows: TGTGCCAGCAGCCCACATCGGGTACGTACAGATACGCAGTATTTT. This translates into CASSPHRVRTDTQYF. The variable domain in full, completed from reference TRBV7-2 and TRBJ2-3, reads GAGVSQSPSNKVTEKGKDVELRCDPISGHTALYWYRQSLGQGLEFLIYFQGNSAPDKSGLPSDRFSAERTGGSVSTLTIQRTQQEDSAVYLCASSPHRVRTDTQYFGPGTRLTVL.

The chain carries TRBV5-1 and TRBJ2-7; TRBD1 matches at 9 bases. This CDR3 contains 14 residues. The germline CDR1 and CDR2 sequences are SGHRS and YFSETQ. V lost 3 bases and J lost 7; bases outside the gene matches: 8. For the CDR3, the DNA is TGCGCCAGCAGCTCGGGACAGGGCTGGGTAGAGCAGTACTTC. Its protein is CASSSGQGWVEQYF.

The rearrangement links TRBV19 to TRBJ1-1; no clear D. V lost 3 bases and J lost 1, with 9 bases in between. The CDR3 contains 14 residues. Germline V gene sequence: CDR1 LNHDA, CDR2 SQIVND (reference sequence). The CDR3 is CASSIRWRNTEAFF. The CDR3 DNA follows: TGTGCCAGTAGTATCAGATGGAGGAACACTGAAGCTTTCTTT. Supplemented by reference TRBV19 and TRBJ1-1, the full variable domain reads DGGITQSPKYLFRKEGQNVTLSCEQNLNHDAMYWYRQDPGQGLRLIYYSQIVNDFQKGDIAEGYSVSREKKESFPLTVTSAQKNPTAFYLCASSIRWRNTEAFFGQGTRLTVV.

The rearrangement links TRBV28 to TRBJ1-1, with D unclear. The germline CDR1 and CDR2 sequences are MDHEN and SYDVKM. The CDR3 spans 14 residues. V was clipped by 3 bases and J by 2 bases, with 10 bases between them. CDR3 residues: CASSLAETNTEAFF. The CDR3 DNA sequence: TGTGCCAGCAGTTTGGCAGAGACTAACACTGAAGCTTTCTTT.

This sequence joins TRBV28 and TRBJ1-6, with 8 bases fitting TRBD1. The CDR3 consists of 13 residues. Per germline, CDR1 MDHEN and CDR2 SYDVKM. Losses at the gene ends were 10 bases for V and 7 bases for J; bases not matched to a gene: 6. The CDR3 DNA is TGTGCCACCCACAGGGGGAAAAATTCACCCCTCCACTTT. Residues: CATHRGKNSPLHF.

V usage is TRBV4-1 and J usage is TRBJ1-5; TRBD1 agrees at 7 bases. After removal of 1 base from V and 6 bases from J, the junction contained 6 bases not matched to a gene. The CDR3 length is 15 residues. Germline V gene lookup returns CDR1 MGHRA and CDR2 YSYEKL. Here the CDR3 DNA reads TGCGCCAGCAGCCAAGGGAGGGACAGTTTTCAGCCCCAGCATTTT. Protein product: CASSQGRDSFQPQHF.

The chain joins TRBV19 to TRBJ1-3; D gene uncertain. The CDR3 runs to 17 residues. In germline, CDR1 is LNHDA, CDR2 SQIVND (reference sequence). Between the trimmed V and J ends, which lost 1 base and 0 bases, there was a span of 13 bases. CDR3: CASSIGDGGRSGNTIYF. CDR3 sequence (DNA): TGTGCCAGTAGTATAGGAGATGGCGGCCGCTCTGGAAACACCATATATTTT.

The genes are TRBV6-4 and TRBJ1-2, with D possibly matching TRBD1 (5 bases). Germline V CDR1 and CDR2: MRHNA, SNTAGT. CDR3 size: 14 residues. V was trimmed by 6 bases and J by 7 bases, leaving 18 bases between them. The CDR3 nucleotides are TGTGCCAGCAGAACCAGGGTGGGCGACGGTGGCTACACCTTC. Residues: CASRTRVGDGGYTF.

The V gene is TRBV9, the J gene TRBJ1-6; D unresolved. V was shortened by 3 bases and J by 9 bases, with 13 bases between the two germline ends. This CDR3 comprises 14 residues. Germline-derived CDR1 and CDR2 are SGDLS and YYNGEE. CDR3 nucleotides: TGTGCCAGCAGCGGGACGGGAAGCGGTTCACCCCTCCACTTT. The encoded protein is CASSGTGSGSPLHF.

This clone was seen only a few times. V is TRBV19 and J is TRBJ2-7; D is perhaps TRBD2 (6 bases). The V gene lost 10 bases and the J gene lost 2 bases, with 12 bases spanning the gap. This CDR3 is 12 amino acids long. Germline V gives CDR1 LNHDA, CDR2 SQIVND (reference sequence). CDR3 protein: CATGSPPYEQYF. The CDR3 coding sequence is TGTGCCACCGGGAGTCCACCCTACGAGCAGTACTTC.

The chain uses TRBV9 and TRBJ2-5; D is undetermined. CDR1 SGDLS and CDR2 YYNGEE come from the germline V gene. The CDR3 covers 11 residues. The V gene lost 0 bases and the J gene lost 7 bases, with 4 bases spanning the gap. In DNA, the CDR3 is TGTGCCAGCAGCGTAGGGGCGACCCAGTACTTC. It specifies CASSVGATQYF.

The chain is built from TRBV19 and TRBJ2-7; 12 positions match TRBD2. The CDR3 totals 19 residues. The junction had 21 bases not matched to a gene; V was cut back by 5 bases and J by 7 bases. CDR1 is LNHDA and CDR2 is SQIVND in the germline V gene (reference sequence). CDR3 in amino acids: CASSPSGTGDLAGGREQYF. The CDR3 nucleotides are TGTGCCAGTAGTCCCTCCGGGACAGGGGATCTAGCGGGAGGGAGAGAGCAGTACTTC.

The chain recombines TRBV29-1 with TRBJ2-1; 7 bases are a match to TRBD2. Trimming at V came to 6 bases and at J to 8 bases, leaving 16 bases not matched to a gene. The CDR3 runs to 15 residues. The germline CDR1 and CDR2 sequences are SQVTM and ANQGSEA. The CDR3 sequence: CSVTGGSWSSYEQFF. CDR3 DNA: TGCAGCGTCACGGGCGGGAGCTGGAGTAGCTATGAGCAGTTCTTC.

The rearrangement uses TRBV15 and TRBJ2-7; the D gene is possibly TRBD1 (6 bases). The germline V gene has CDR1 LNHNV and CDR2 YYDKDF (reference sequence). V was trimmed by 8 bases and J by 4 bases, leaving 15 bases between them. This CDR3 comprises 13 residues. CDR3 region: CATLRSGEYEQYF. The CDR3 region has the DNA TGTGCCACCCTTAGGTCAGGGGAATACGAGCAGTACTTC.

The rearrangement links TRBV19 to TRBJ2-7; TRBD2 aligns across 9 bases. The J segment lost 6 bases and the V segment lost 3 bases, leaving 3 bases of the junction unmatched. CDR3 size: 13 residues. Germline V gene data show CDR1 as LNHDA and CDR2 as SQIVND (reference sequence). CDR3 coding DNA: TGTGCCAGTAGTATGGCGGGAGGGCGCGAGCAGTACTTC. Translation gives CASSMAGGREQYF. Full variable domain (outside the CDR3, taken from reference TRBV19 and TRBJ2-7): DGGITQSPKYLFRKEGQNVTLSCEQNLNHDAMYWYRQDPGQGLRLIYYSQIVNDFQKGDIAEGYSVSREKKESFPLTVTSAQKNPTAFYLCASSMAGGREQYFGPGTRLTVT.

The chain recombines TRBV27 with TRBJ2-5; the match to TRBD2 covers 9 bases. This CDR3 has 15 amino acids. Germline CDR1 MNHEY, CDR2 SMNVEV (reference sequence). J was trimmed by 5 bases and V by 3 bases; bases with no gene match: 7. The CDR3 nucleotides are TGTGCCAGCAGTTTGCGCATAGCGGGAGTGGAGACCCAGTACTTC. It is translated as CASSLRIAGVETQYF.

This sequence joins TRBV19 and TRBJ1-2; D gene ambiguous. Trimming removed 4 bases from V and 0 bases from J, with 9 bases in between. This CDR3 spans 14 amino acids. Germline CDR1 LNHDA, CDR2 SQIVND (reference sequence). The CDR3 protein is CASSSGGANYGYTF. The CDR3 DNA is TGTGCCAGTAGTAGCGGCGGAGCTAACTATGGCTACACCTTC.

In DNA form, the CDR3 reads TGTGCCAGCAGTTTAATGGGGGCGGACTATGGCTACACCTTC. Its translation: CASSLMGADYGYTF. The chain couples TRBV27 to TRBJ1-2, with D possibly matching TRBD1 (6 bases). V was clipped by 2 bases and J by 3 bases, with 10 bases between them. Per germline, CDR1 MNHEY and CDR2 SMNVEV (reference sequence). The CDR3 contains 14 residues.

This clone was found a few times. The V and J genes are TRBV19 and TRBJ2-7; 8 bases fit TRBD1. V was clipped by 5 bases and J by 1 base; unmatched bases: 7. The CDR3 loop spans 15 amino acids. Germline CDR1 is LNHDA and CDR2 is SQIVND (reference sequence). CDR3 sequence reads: CASSRGQGFSYEQYF. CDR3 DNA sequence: TGTGCCAGTAGTCGTGGACAGGGATTTTCCTACGAGCAGTACTTC.

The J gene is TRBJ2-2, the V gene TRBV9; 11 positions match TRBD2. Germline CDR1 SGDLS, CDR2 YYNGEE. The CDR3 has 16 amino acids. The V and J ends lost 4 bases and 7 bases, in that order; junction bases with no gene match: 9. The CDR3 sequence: CASSLIAGGPYGELFF. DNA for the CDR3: TGTGCCAGCAGCCTAATAGCGGGAGGGCCTTACGGGGAGCTGTTTTTT. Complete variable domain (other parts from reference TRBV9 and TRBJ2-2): DSGVTQTPKHLITATGQRVTLRCSPRSGDLSVYWYQQSLDQGLQFLIQYYNGEERAKGNILERFSAQQFPDLHSELNLSSLELGDSALYFCASSLIAGGPYGELFFGEGSRLTVL.

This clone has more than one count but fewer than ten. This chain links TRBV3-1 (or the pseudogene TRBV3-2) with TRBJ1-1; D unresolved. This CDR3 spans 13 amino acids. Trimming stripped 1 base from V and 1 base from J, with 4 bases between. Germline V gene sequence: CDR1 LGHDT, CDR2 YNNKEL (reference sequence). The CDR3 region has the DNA TGTGCCAGCAGCCAAGGACAGAACACTGAAGCTTTCTTT. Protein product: CASSQGQNTEAFF.

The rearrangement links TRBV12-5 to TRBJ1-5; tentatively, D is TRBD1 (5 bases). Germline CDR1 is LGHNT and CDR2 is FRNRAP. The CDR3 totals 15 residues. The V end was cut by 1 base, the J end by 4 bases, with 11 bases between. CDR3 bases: TGTGCTAGTGGTTTGGGACAGTCGGTAAATCAGCCCCAGCATTTT. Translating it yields CASGLGQSVNQPQHF.

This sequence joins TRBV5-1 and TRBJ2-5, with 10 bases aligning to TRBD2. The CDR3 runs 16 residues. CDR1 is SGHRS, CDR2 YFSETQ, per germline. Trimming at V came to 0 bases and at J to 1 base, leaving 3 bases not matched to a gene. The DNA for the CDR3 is TGCGCCAGCAGCTTGGGGAGCGGGAGGGGCCAAGAGACCCAGTACTTC. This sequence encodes CASSLGSGRGQETQYF.

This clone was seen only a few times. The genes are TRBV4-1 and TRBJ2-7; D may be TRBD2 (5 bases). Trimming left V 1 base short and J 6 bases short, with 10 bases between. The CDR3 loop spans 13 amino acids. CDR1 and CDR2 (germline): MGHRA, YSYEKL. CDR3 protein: CASSQVPRVEQYF. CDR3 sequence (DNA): TGCGCCAGCAGCCAAGTTCCGAGGGTCGAGCAGTACTTC.

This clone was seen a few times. The chain's CDR3 is CASSTPRGGGPSTDTQYF. The CDR3 DNA is TGTGCCAGCAGCACCCCCCGAGGCGGCGGCCCTAGCACAGATACGCAGTATTTT. The rearrangement links TRBV7-2 to TRBJ2-3; no reliable D call. This CDR3 region has 18 residues. Germline V gene sequence: CDR1 SGHTA, CDR2 FQGNSA. The V and J ends lost 5 bases and 0 bases respectively, with 21 bases between them. Combining the CDR3 with reference TRBV7-2 and TRBJ2-3 gives the whole variable domain GAGVSQSPSNKVTEKGKDVELRCDPISGHTALYWYRQSLGQGLEFLIYFQGNSAPDKSGLPSDRFSAERTGGSVSTLTIQRTQQEDSAVYLCASSTPRGGGPSTDTQYFGPGTRLTVL.